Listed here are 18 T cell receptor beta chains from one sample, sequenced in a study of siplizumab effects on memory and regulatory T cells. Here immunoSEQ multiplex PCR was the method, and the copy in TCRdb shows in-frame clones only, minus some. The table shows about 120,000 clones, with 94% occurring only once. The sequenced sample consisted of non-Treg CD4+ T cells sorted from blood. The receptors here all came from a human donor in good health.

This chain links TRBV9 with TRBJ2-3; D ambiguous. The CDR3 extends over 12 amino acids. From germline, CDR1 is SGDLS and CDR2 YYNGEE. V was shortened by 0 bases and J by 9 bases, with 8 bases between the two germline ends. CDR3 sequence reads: CASSVVRGTQYF. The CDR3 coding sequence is TGTGCCAGCAGCGTAGTACGAGGAACGCAGTATTTT.

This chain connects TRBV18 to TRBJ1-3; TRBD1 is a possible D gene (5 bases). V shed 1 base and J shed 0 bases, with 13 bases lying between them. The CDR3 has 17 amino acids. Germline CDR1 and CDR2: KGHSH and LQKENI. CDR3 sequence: CASSPRSGSSSGNTIYF. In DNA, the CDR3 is TGTGCCAGCTCACCACGGTCAGGGTCGTCCTCTGGAAACACCATATATTTT.

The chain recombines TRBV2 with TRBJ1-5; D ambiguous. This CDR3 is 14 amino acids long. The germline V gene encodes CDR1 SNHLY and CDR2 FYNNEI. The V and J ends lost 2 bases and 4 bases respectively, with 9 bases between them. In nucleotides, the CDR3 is TGTGCCAGCAGTGAAAACCCAGGAAATCAGCCCCAGCATTTT. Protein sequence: CASSENPGNQPQHF. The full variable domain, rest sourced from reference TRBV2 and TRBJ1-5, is EPEVTQTPSHQVTQMGQEVILRCVPISNHLYFYWYRQILGQKVEFLVSFYNNEISEKSEIFDDQFSVERPDGSNFTLKIRSTKLEDSAMYFCASSENPGNQPQHFGDGTRLSIL.

CDR3: CASRASGANEQFF. CDR3 bases: TGTGCCAGTAGGGCTAGCGGGGCCAATGAGCAGTTCTTC. The chain links TRBV19 to TRBJ2-1; 9 positions agree with TRBD2. Trimming at V came to 6 bases and at J to 6 bases, leaving 3 bases not matched to a gene. Germline-derived CDR1 and CDR2 are LNHDA and SQIVND (reference sequence). The CDR3 contains 13 residues.

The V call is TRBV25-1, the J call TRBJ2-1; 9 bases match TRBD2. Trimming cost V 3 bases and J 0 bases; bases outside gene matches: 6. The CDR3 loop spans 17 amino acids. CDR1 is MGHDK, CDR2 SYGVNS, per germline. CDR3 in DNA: TGTGCCAGCAGTGAGAAGACTAGCGGATACTCCTACAATGAGCAGTTCTTC. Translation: CASSEKTSGYSYNEQFF.

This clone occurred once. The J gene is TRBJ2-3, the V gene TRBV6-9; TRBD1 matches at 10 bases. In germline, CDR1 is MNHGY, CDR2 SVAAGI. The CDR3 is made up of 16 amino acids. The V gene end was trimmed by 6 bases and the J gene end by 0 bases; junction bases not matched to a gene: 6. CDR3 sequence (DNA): TGTGCCAGCAGGCACCGGACAGGGGGAAGCACAGATACGCAGTATTTT. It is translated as CASRHRTGGSTDTQYF.

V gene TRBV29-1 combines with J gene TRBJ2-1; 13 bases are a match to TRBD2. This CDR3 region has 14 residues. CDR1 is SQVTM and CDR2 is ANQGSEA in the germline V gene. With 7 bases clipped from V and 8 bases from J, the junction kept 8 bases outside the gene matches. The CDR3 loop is CSGTTSGRGDEQFF. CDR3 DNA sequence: TGCAGCGGTACCACTAGCGGGAGGGGGGATGAGCAGTTCTTC.

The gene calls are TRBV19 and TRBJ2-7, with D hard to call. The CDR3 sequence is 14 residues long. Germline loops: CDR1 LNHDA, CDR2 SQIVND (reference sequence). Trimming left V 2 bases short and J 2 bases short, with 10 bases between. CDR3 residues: CASSIPGVTYEQYF. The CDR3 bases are TGTGCCAGTAGTATACCGGGTGTGACCTACGAGCAGTACTTC. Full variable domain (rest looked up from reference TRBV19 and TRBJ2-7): DGGITQSPKYLFRKEGQNVTLSCEQNLNHDAMYWYRQDPGQGLRLIYYSQIVNDFQKGDIAEGYSVSREKKESFPLTVTSAQKNPTAFYLCASSIPGVTYEQYFGPGTRLTVT.

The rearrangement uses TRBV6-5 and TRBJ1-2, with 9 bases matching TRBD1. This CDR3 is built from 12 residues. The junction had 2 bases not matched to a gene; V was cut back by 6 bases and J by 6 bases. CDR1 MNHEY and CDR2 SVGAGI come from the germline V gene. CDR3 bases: TGTGCCAGCAGACGGGACAGGGATGGCTACACCTTC. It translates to CASRRDRDGYTF.

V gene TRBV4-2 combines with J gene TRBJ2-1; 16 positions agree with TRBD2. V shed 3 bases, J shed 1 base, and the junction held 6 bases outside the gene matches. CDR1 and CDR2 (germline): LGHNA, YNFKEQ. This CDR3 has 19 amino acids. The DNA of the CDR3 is TGTGCCAGCAGCCACGGGACTAGCGGGGGGGCTTGGTCCTACAATGAGCAGTTCTTC. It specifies CASSHGTSGGAWSYNEQFF.

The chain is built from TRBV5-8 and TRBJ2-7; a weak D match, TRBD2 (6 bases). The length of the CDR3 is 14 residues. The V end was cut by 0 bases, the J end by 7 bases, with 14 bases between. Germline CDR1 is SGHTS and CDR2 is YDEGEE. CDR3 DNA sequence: TGTGCCAGCAGCTTGGAACTGGGAGGAGGAGAGCAGTACTTC. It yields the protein CASSLELGGGEQYF.

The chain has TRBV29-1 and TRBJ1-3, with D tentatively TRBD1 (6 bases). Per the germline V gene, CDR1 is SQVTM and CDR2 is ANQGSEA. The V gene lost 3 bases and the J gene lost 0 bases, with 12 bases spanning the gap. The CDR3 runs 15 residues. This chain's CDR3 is CSVEGAQYSGNTIYF. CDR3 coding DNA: TGCAGCGTTGAGGGGGCCCAGTACTCTGGAAACACCATATATTTT.

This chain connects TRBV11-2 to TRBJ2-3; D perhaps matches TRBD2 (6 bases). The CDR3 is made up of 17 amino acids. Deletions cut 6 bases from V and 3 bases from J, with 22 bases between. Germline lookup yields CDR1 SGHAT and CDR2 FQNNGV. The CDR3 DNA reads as TGTGCCAGCAGTCCCCTTCGGCCTAGCGTCACGACAGATACGCAGTATTTT. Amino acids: CASSPLRPSVTTDTQYF. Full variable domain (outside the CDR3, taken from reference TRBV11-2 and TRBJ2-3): EAGVAQSPRYKIIEKRQSVAFWCNPISGHATLYWYQQILGQGPKLLIQFQNNGVVDDSQLPKDRFSAERLKGVDSTLKIQPAKLEDSAVYLCASSPLRPSVTTDTQYFGPGTRLTVL.

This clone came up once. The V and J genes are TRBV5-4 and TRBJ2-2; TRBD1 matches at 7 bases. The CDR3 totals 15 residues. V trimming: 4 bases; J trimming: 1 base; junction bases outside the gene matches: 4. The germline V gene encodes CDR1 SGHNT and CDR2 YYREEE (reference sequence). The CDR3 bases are TGTGCCAGCAGCACATGGACAGGGAACACCGGGGAGCTGTTTTTT. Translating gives CASSTWTGNTGELFF.

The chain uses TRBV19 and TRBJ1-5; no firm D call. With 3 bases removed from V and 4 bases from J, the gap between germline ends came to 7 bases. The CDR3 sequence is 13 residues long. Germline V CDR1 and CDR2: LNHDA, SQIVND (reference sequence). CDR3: CASSIPKNQPQHF. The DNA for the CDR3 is TGTGCCAGTAGTATCCCCAAAAATCAGCCCCAGCATTTT.

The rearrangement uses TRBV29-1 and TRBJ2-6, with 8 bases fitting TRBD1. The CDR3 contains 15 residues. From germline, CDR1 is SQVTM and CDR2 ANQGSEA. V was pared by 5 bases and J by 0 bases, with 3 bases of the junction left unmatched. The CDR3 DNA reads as TGCAGCGTTCGGGACAGGTTCTCTGGGGCCAACGTCCTGACTTTC. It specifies CSVRDRFSGANVLTF.

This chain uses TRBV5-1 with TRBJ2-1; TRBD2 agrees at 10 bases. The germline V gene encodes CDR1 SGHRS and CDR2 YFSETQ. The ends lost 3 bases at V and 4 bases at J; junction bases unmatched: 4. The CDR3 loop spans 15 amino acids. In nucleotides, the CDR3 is TGCGCCAGCAGCTCGACTAGCGGGCCGTACAATGAGCAGTTCTTC. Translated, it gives CASSSTSGPYNEQFF. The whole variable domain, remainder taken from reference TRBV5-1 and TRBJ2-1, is KAGVTQTPRYLIKTRGQQVTLSCSPISGHRSVSWYQQTPGQGLQFLFEYFSETQRNKGNFPGRFSGRQFSNSRSEMNVSTLELGDSALYLCASSSTSGPYNEQFFGPGTRLTVL.

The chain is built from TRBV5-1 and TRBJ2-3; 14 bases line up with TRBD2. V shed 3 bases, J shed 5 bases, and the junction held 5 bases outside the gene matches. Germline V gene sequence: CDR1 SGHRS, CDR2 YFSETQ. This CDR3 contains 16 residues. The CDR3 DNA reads TGCGCCAGCAGCTCGGGACTAGCGGGAGTGCTAGATACGCAGTATTTT. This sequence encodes CASSSGLAGVLDTQYF.